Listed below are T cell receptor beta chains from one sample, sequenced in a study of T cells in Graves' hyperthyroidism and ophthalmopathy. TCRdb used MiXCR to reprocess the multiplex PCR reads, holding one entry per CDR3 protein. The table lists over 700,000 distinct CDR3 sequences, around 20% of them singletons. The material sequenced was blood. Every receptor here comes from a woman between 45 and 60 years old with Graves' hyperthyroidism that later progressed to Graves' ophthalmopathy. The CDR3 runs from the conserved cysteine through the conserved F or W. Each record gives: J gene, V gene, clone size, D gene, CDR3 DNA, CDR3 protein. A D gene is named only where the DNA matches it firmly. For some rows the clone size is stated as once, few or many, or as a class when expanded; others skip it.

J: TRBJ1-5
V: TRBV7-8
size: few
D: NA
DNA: TGTGCCAGCAGCCCAAGGACGGGCGATAGCAATCAGCCCCAGCATTTT
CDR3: CASSPRTGDSNQPQHF

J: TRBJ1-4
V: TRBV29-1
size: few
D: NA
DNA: TGCAGCGCGAAACAGGCGCCAAATGAAAAACTGTTTTTT
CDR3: CSAKQAPNEKLFF

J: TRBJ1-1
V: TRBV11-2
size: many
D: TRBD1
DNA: TGTGCCAGCAGCCCACGGGACAGTTTCATGAACACTGAAGCTTTCTTT
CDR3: CASSPRDSFMNTEAFF

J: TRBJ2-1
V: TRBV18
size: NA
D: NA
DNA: TGTGCCAGCTCTCCCAAGTCGGGCAATGAGCAGTTCTTC
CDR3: CASSPKSGNEQFF

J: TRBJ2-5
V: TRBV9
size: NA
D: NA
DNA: TGTGCCAGCAGCGTAGGTCCGGGGTCCGGGGAGACCCAGTACTTC
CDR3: CASSVGPGSGETQYF

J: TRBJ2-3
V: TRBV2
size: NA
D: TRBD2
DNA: TGTGCCAGCAGTGCCCGACTAGCGGGGGCAGATACGCAGTATTTT
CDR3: CASSARLAGADTQYF

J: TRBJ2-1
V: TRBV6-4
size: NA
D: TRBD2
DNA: TGTGCCAGCAGTGACTCGGCACTAGCGGGTTACAATGAGCAGTTCTTC
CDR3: CASSDSALAGYNEQFF

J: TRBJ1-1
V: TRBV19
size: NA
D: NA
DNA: TGTGCCAGTAATCCGAGGGGGGTCCCTGAAGCTTTCTTT
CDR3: CASNPRGVPEAFF

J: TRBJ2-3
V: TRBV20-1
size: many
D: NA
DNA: TGCAGTGCTTCCCGGAGCACAGATACGCAGTATTTT
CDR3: CSASRSTDTQYF

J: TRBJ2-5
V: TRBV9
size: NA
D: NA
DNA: TGTGCCAGCAGCCAATCCGGGACTGAAGAGACCCAGTACTTC
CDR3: CASSQSGTEETQYF

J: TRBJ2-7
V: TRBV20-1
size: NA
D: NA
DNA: TGCAGTGCCCTGGTTGTGGGCGGGGTTACCTACGAGCAGTACTTC
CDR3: CSALVVGGVTYEQYF

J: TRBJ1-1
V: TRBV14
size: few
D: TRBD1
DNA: TGTGCCAGCAGCCAAACAGGGGGCTGGAACACTGAAGCTTTCTTT
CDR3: CASSQTGGWNTEAFF

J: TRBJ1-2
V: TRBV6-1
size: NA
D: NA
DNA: TGTGCCAGCAGCGGACGGCTCGATGGCTACACCTTC
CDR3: CASSGRLDGYTF

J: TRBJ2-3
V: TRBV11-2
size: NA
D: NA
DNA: TGTGCCAGCAGATTGAGCGGTCTGAATGGGGATACGCAGTATTTT
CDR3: CASRLSGLNGDTQYF

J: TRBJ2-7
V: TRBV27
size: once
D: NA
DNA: TGTGTCAGCAGTTCACCCGCCGACAGCTACGAGCAGTACTTC
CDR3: CVSSSPADSYEQYF

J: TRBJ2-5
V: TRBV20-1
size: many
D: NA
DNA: TGCAGTGCTAGTCCTGAGCAAGAGACCCAGTACTTC
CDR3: CSASPEQETQYF

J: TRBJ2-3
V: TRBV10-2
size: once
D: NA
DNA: TGCGCCAGCAGTGATACTAGCAGGGGACATACGCAGTATTTT
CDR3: CASSDTSRGHTQYF

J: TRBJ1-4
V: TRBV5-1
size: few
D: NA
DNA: TGCGCCAGCAGCTTGGCCATGGGAAGGGTTGGCGAAAAACTGTTTTTT
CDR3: CASSLAMGRVGEKLFF

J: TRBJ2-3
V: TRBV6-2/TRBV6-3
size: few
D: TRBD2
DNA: TGTGCCAGCGGGAACGGGGGGGCTGAAGATACGCAGTATTTT
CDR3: CASGNGGAEDTQYF

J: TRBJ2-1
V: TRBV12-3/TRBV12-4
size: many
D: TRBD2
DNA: TGTGCCAGCAGTTGGACTAGCGTCGCCGATGAGCAGTTCTTC
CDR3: CASSWTSVADEQFF

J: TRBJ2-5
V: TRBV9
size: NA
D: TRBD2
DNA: TGTGCCAGCAGCGCCCAGGAGAGCGGGGGGAGTGAGACCCAGTACTTC
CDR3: CASSAQESGGSETQYF

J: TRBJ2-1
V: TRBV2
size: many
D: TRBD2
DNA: TGTGCCAGCAGTGGCTTAGCGGGAGCCTACAATGAGCAGTTCTTC
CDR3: CASSGLAGAYNEQFF

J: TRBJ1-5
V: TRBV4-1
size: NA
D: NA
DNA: TGCGCCAGCAGCCTTGGGGGGGGGGATGGCAATCAGCCCCAGCATTTT
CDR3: CASSLGGGDGNQPQHF

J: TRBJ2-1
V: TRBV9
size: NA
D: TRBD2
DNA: TGTGCCAGCAGCGTGGGGGGGGAACCATACAATGAGCAGTTCTTC
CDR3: CASSVGGEPYNEQFF

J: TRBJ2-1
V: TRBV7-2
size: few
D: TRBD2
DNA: TGTGCCAGCAGCTTATTAAGCGGGGGGGAGAGCTCCTACAATGAGCAGTTCTTC
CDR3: CASSLLSGGESSYNEQFF

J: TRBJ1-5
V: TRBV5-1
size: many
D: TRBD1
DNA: TGCGCCAGCAGCGCGACAGGGTTAAGCAATCAGCCCCAGCATTTT
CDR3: CASSATGLSNQPQHF

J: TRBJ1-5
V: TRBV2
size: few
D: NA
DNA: TGTGCCAGCAGTGAGTACACCGAACGTAATCAGCCCCAGCATTTT
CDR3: CASSEYTERNQPQHF

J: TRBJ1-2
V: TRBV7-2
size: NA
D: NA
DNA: TGTGCCAGCAGCCCAGCCCTCAGATCCCAGCGCGGCGGCTATGGCTACACCTTC
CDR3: CASSPALRSQRGGYGYTF

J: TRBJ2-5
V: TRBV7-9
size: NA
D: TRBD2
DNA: TGTGCCAGCGACCCTAGCGGGGAAGAAGAGACCCAGTACTTC
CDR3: CASDPSGEEETQYF

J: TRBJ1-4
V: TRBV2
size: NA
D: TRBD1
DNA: TGTGCCAGCAACGGACAGGGGGCCGCTGAAAAACTGTTTTTT
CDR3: CASNGQGAAEKLFF

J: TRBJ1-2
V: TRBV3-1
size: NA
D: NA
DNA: TGTGCCAGCAGCCAAGATGGGGGGGGAGGCGGCTACACCTTC
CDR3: CASSQDGGGGGYTF

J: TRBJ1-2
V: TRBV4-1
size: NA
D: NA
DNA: TGCGCCAGCAGCCAAGTAAGCCGAGGGGACTATGGCTACACCTTC
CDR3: CASSQVSRGDYGYTF

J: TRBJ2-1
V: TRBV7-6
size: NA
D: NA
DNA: TGTGCCAGCAGCGCTGTGGTGGACTCGAGAGTCCATGAGCAGTTCTTC
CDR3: CASSAVVDSRVHEQFF

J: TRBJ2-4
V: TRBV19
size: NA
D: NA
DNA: TGTGCCAGTAGTACCATCGACCCCGGAGGCATTCAGTACTTC
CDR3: CASSTIDPGGIQYF

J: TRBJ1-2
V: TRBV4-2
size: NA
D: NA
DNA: TGTGCCAGCAGCCAAGGTGTTGGGGACCGGCCGGTGGATGGCTACACCTTC
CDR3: CASSQGVGDRPVDGYTF

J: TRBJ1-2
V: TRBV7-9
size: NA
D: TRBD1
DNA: TGTGCCAGCAGCCCCACTCTTATAGGGGGCGCGCACTATGGCTACACCTTC
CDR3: CASSPTLIGGAHYGYTF

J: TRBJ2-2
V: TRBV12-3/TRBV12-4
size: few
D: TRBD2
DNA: TGTGCCAGCAGTTTATGGTTGGGGGGGACTTTTAACACCGGGGAGCTGTTTTTT
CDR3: CASSLWLGGTFNTGELFF

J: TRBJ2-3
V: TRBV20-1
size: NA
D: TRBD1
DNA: TGCAGTACCGACGCACAGGGGACAGATACGCAGTATTTT
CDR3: CSTDAQGTDTQYF

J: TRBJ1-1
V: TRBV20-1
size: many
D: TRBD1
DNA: TGCAGTGCCCCGACAGGGGTTGACACTGAAGCTTTCTTT
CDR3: CSAPTGVDTEAFF

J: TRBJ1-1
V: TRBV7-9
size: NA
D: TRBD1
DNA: TGTGCCAGTACAGGGGGCGATAATGAAGCTTTCTTT
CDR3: CASTGGDNEAFF